These T cell receptor beta chains were read from a single sample in a study of spatial heterogeneity in lung cancer. TCRdb reprocessed the 5' RACE reads via MiXCR and lists one record per CDR3 protein. Here the sample spans about 52,000 distinct CDR3 sequences, 6% to 8.5% being singletons. This specimen consisted of PBMCs, obtained at follow-up. These receptors came from a female donor with early-stage non-small cell lung cancer. The CDR3 runs from the conserved cysteine through the conserved F or W. The order of the fields is D gene, V gene, J gene, clone size, CDR3 DNA, CDR3 protein. The D gene is left open where the match is weak. Expanded clones are given a class, and other clones once, few, many or no size at all.

>TRBD1|TRBV11-2|TRBJ2-7|many
TGTGCCAGCAGCTCGGACAGGGCTATCTACGAGCAGTACTTC
CASSSDRAIYEQYF
>TRBD2|TRBV20-1|TRBJ2-3|many
TGCAGTGCTAGTTCAGCGGGGGGACGCACAGATACGCAGTATTTT
CSASSAGGRTDTQYF
>-|TRBV2|TRBJ1-2|many
TGTGCCAGCAGTATAGGGGTGGATGGCTACACCTTC
CASSIGVDGYTF
>-|TRBV29-1|TRBJ2-7|many
TGCAGCGTCGTAGTAGGACTCCAATCCTACGAGCAGTACTTC
CSVVVGLQSYEQYF
>-|TRBV24-1|TRBJ1-3|few
TGTGCCACCAGTGATTTGGGCTCTGGAAACACCATATATTTT
CATSDLGSGNTIYF
>-|TRBV2|TRBJ1-1|few
TGTGCCAGCAGTGAAGATCGGGGGCGGGTAGACACTGAAGCTTTCTTT
CASSEDRGRVDTEAFF
>TRBD1|TRBV5-1|TRBJ1-1|many
TGCGCCAGCAGCCTCACGGGACAGAATGAAGCTTTCTTT
CASSLTGQNEAFF
>TRBD1|TRBV19|TRBJ2-2|-
TGTGCCAGTAGTTCGAGGCGACAGGGGGGAAGCGGCGGGGAGCTGTTTTTT
CASSSRRQGGSGGELFF
>-|TRBV5-1|TRBJ2-6|few
TGCGCCAGCAGCGGGTTCGGGGGAAGCTCTGGGGCCAACGTCCTGACTTTC
CASSGFGGSSGANVLTF
>TRBD1|TRBV20-1|TRBJ1-2|-
TGCAGTGCTGATCTTAGACAGGGGAATGGCTACACCTTC
CSADLRQGNGYTF
>-|TRBV11-2|TRBJ2-4|many
TGTGCCAGCAGCTTGGGGGAGTACATTCAGTACTTC
CASSLGEYIQYF
>TRBD1|TRBV28|TRBJ2-3|-
TGTGCCAGCAGTTCGGACAGGGGAGGAGTAGGGGGCTGGGCAGATACGCAGTATTTT
CASSSDRGGVGGWADTQYF
>-|TRBV29-1|TRBJ2-7|many
TGCAGCGTCGAAGGGACGGAGGGAGGTGAGCAGTACTTC
CSVEGTEGGEQYF
>-|TRBV6-2/TRBV6-3|TRBJ2-3|many
TGTGCCAGCAGTGACGGGACTGAGACGACAGATACGCAGTATTTT
CASSDGTETTDTQYF
>TRBD1|TRBV7-8|TRBJ1-6|-
TGTGCCAGCAGCTTAGCGGACAGGAGCTCCTATAATTCACCCCTCCACTTT
CASSLADRSSYNSPLHF
>TRBD1|TRBV5-1|TRBJ2-7|many
TGCGCCAGCAGCCGACAGGGGGAAGCCTACGAGCAGTACTTC
CASSRQGEAYEQYF
>-|TRBV5-1|TRBJ2-2|many
TGCGCCAGCTCTCCGACAGCGAACACCGGGGAGCTGTTTTTT
CASSPTANTGELFF
>-|TRBV20-1|TRBJ1-2|many
TGCAGTGCCATGGGCCGGGTCCTGGCTAACTATGGCTACACCTTC
CSAMGRVLANYGYTF
>-|TRBV10-3|TRBJ2-5|many
TGTGCCACCGCAGTGAGTCAGGGAGAGACCCAGTACTTC
CATAVSQGETQYF
>-|TRBV6-2/TRBV6-3|TRBJ2-5|few
TGTGCCAGCAGTTACGCTCTACCGGGAGAGACCCAGTACTTC
CASSYALPGETQYF
>TRBD2|TRBV5-1|TRBJ2-1|few
TGCGCCAGCAGCAAGGGACTAGCGGATTACAATGAGCAGTTCTTC
CASSKGLADYNEQFF
>-|TRBV4-1|TRBJ2-7|few
TGCGCCAGCAGCCCACTGTTGGGGGGAGCCTACGAGCAGTACTTC
CASSPLLGGAYEQYF
>TRBD1|TRBV10-3|TRBJ2-1|many
TGTGCCATCAGTGAGTCGTACAGGGGAAATGAGCAGTTCTTC
CAISESYRGNEQFF
>TRBD1|TRBV2|TRBJ2-3|many
TGTGCCAGCACCGGGACAGGGGGTAGTTTTTCCACAGATACGCAGTATTTT
CASTGTGGSFSTDTQYF
>-|TRBV20-1|TRBJ1-4|many
TGCAGTGCTAGAGATCAGCGGCCCGTTGGGGAAAAACTGTTTTTT
CSARDQRPVGEKLFF
>-|TRBV10-3|TRBJ1-2|few
TGTGCCATCAGTGAGTCGAAGGATTATGGCTACACCTTC
CAISESKDYGYTF
>-|TRBV15|TRBJ2-1|many
TGTGCCACCAGCAGAGACAGGGCGCCCTACAATGAGCAGTTCTTC
CATSRDRAPYNEQFF
>-|TRBV18|TRBJ2-5|few
TGTGCCAGCTCACCACCCAGCGGGCAAGGGGGCCAGTACTTC
CASSPPSGQGGQYF
>-|TRBV7-9|TRBJ2-7|-
TGTGCCAGCAGCTCGATCCGGGACTGGGCGGGCGAGCAGTACTTC
CASSSIRDWAGEQYF
>TRBD2|TRBV3-1|TRBJ2-3|many
TGTGCCAGCAGCCCGGGGGGACTCAAGCAGTATTTT
CASSPGGLKQYF
>TRBD1|TRBV20-1|TRBJ2-1|-
TGCAGTGCTAGAGAGAGGGGGCAGGTGGAGCAGTTCTTC
CSARERGQVEQFF
>TRBD2|TRBV7-6|TRBJ2-5|-
TGTGCCAGCAGCTTAGAAGCGGGGGGCCAAGAGACCCAGTACTTC
CASSLEAGGQETQYF
>TRBD1|TRBV5-1|TRBJ2-1|few
TGCGCCAGCAGCTTGAATACAGGGGGCCACAATGAGCAGTTCTTC
CASSLNTGGHNEQFF
>TRBD2|TRBV6-5|TRBJ2-5|many
TGTGCCAGCAGGCGGACTAGCGGGGCGCAAGAGACCCAGTACTTC
CASRRTSGAQETQYF
>TRBD2|TRBV7-2|TRBJ2-1|-
TGTGCCAGCAGCTTATTAGCGGGGGTCCGGAATGAGCAGTTCTTC
CASSLLAGVRNEQFF
>-|TRBV20-1|TRBJ1-5|many
TGCAGTGCTTCCAATCCTCTACAGGGCTCCCAGCCCCAGCATTTT
CSASNPLQGSQPQHF
>-|TRBV23-1|TRBJ2-7|-
TGCGCCAGAAGCCAAGACACCTCCTACGAGCAGTACTTC
CARSQDTSYEQYF
>TRBD1|TRBV7-9|TRBJ1-2|-
TGTGTCAGCAGCCGAGGGACAGGGAGCCCCGTGGGGGGCTACACCTTC
CVSSRGTGSPVGGYTF
>-|TRBV9|TRBJ2-5|many
TGTGCCAGCAGCCCCCGGGGATCCTCGGAGACCCAGTACTTC
CASSPRGSSETQYF
>-|TRBV27|TRBJ2-7|many
TGTGCCAGCAGTTTAGACCTTTACTTGGGGGAGCAGTACTTC
CASSLDLYLGEQYF
>-|TRBV12-3/TRBV12-4|TRBJ2-7|many
TGTGCCAGCGTCGATAGCGGAAACCCCTACGAGCAGTACTTC
CASVDSGNPYEQYF
>-|TRBV5-1|TRBJ2-3|many
TGCGCCAGCAGCCAGGGGAGAAGGGATACGCAGTATTTT
CASSQGRRDTQYF
>TRBD1|TRBV2|TRBJ2-1|many
TGTGCCAGCAGCAGGGGGCAAAGCTCCTACAATGAGCAGTTCTTC
CASSRGQSSYNEQFF
>TRBD2|TRBV2|TRBJ2-1|many
TGTGCCAGCAGCCTTCCTAGCGGGGGGTTGGATGAGCAGTTCTTC
CASSLPSGGLDEQFF
>-|TRBV4-3|TRBJ1-3|many
TGCGCCAGCAGCCAAGATCTCGGACAGAGCCGCAACACCATATATTTT
CASSQDLGQSRNTIYF
>TRBD2|TRBV6-1|TRBJ2-1|-
TGTGCCACGACACGGACTAGCGGGGACGAGCAGTTCTTC
CATTRTSGDEQFF
>-|TRBV7-9|TRBJ1-3|many
TGTGCCAGCAGCTTTCAAGGGGGAGCTGGAAACACCATATATTTT
CASSFQGGAGNTIYF
>TRBD1|TRBV18|TRBJ2-7|-
TGTGCCAGCTCACCCAGGGACAGGGCGTACGAGCAGTACTTC
CASSPRDRAYEQYF
>-|TRBV2|TRBJ1-1|many
TGTGCCAGTCGTAGTGGGTCGGGCACTGAAGCTTTCTTT
CASRSGSGTEAFF
>-|TRBV6-5|TRBJ2-7|few
TGTGCCAGCAGTTGGGGGGGCCCCTACTACGAGCAGTACTTC
CASSWGGPYYEQYF
>-|TRBV5-1|TRBJ1-5|-
TGCGCCAGCAGCTTGGCGGGGGCTAGCAATCAGCCCCAGCATTTT
CASSLAGASNQPQHF
>-|TRBV6-5|TRBJ2-7|few
TGTGCCAGCAGTTACTCGAGGGCTGACGAGCAGTACTTC
CASSYSRADEQYF
>-|TRBV30|TRBJ2-2|-
TGTGCCTGGAGTGCTACTATGGGGGCGAACGGGGAGCTGTTTTTT
CAWSATMGANGELFF